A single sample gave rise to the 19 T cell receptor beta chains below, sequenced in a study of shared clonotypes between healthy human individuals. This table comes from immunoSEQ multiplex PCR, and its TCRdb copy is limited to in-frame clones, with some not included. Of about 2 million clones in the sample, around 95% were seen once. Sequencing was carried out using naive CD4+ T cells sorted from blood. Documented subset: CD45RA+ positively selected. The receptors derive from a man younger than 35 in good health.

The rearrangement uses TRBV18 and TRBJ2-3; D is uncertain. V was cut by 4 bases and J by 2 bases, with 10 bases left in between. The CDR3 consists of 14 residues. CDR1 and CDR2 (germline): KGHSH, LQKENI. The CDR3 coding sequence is TGTGCCAGCTCACTCAAGGTCTACACAGATACGCAGTATTTT. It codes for CASSLKVYTDTQYF.

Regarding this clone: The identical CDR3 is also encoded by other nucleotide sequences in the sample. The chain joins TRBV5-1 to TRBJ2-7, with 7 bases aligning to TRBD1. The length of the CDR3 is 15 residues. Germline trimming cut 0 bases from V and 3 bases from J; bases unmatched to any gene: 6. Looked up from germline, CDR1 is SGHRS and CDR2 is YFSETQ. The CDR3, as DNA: TGCGCCAGCAGCTTGGCCCCGGGACAGAGCTACGAGCAGTACTTC. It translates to CASSLAPGQSYEQYF.

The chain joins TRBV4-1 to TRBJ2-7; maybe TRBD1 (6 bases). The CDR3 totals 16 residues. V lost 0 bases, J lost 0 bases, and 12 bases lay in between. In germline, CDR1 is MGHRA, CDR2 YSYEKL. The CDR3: CASSQENRVGSYEQYF. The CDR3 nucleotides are TGCGCCAGCAGCCAAGAAAACAGGGTGGGCTCCTACGAGCAGTACTTC.

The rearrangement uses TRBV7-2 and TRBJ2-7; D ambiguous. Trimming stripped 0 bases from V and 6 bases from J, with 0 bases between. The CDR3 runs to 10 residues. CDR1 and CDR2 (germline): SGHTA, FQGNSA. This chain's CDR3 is CASSLAEQYF. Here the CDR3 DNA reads TGTGCCAGCAGCTTAGCCGAGCAGTACTTC.

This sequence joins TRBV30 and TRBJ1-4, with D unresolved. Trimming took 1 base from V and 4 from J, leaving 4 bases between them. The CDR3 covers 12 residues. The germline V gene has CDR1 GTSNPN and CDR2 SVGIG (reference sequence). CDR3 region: CAWSGINEKLFF. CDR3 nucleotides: TGTGCCTGGAGTGGAATTAATGAAAAACTGTTTTTT.

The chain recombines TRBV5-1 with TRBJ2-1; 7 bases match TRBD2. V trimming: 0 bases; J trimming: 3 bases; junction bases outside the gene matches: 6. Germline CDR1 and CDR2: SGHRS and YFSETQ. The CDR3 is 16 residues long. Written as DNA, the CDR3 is TGCGCCAGCAGCTTGGCCGGACTAGGGAGCTACAATGAGCAGTTCTTC. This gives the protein CASSLAGLGSYNEQFF.

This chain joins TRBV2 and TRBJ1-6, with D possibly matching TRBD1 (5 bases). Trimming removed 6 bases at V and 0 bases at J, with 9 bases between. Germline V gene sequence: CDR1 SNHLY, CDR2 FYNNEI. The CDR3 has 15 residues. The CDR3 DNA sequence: TGTGCCAGCAGGACAGAGAGCTCCTATAATTCACCCCTCCACTTT. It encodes CASRTESSYNSPLHF.

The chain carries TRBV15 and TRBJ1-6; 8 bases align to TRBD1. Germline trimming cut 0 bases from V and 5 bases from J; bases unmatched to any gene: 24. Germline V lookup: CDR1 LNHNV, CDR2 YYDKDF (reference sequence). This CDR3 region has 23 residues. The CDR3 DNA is TGTGCCACCAGCAGAGATGTCGCCCGCTCGCCAGGGGGCTACTTGACGGATAATTCACCCCTCCACTTT. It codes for CATSRDVARSPGGYLTDNSPLHF.

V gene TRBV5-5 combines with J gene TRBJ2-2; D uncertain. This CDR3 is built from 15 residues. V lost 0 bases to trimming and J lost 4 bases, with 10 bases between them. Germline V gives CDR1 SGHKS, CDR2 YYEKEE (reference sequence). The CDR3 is CASSLAAAPTGELFF. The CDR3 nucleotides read TGTGCCAGCAGCTTGGCAGCAGCACCCACCGGGGAGCTGTTTTTT.

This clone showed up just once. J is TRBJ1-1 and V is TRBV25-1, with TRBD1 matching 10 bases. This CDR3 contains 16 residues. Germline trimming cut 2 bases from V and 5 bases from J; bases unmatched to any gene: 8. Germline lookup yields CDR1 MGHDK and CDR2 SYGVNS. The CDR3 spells CASSEPRQGAHTEAFF. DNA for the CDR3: TGTGCCAGCAGTGAACCCCGACAGGGGGCTCATACTGAAGCTTTCTTT. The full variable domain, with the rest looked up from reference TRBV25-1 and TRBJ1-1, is EADIYQTPRYLVIGTGKKITLECSQTMGHDKMYWYQQDPGMELHLIHYSYGVNSTEKGDLSSESTVSRIRTEHFPLTLESARPSHTSQYLCASSEPRQGAHTEAFFGQGTRLTVV.

DNA for the CDR3: TGTGCTGGGGAAGGGACAGGGGATTCACCCCTCCACTTT. It codes for CAGEGTGDSPLHF. The chain recombines TRBV30 with TRBJ1-6, with 10 nucleotides matching TRBD1. Germline assignment: CDR1 GTSNPN and CDR2 SVGIG (reference sequence). The CDR3 is made up of 13 amino acids.

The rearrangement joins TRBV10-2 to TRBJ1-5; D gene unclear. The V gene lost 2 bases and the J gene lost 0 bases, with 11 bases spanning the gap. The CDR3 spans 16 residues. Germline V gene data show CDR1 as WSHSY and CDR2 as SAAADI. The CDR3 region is CASSERSPHSNQPQHF. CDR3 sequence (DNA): TGCGCCAGCAGTGAGCGCAGCCCTCATAGCAATCAGCCCCAGCATTTT.

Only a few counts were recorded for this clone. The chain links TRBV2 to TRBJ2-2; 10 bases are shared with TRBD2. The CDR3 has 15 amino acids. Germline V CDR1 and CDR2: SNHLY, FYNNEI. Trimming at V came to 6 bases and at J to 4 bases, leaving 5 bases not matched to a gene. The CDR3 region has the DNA TGTGCCAGCAGGGGACTAGCGCGGTCCACCGGGGAGCTGTTTTTT. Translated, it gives CASRGLARSTGELFF.

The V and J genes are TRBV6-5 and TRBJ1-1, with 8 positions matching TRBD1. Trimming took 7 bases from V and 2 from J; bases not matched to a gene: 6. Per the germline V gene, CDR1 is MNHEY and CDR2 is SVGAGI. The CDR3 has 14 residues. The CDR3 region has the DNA TGTGCCAGCACTAAAGACAGGGGTAACACTGAAGCTTTCTTT. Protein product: CASTKDRGNTEAFF.

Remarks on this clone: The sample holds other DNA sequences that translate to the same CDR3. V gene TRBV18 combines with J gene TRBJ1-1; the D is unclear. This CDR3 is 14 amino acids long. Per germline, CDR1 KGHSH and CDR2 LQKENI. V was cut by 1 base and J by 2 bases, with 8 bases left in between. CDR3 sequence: CASSPQGDNTEAFF. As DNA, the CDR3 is TGTGCCAGCTCACCACAGGGAGATAACACTGAAGCTTTCTTT.

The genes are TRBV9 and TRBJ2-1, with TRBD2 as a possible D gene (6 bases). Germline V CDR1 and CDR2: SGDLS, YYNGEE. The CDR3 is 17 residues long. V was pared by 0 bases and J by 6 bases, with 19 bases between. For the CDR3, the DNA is TGTGCCAGCAGCGTAGGTAAGAGGACTACCTACTTCAATGAGCAGTTCTTC. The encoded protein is CASSVGKRTTYFNEQFF.

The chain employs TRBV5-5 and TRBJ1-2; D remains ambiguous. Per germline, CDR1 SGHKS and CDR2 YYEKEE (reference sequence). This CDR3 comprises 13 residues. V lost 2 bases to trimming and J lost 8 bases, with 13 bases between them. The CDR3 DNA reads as TGTGCCAGCAGCTTAGGGCAGGTCCTCGGCTACACCTTC. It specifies CASSLGQVLGYTF.

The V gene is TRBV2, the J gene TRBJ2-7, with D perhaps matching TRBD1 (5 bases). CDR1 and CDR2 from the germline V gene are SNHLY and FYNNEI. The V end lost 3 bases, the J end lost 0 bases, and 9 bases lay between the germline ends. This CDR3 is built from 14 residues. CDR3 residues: CASSDGQGSYEQYF. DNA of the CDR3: TGTGCCAGCAGTGACGGGCAGGGCTCCTACGAGCAGTACTTC.

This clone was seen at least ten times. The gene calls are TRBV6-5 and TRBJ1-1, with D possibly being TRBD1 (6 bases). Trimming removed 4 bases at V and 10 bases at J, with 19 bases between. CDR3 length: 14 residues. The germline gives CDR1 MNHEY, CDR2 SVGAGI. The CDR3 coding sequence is TGTGCCAGCAGTTCCCCCGGGGGCCCGGGAGGAGCTTTCTTT. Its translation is CASSSPGGPGGAFF.